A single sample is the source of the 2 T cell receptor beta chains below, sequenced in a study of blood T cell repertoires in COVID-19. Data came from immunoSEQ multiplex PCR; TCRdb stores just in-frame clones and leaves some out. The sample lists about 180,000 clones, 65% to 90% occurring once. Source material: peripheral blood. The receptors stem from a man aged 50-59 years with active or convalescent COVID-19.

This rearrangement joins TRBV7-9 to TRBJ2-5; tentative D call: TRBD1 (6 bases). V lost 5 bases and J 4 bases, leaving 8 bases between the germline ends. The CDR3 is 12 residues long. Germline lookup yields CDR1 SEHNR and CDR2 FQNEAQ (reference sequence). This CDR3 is CASSPTGETQYF. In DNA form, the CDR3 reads TGTGCCAGCAGCCCGACAGGAGAGACCCAGTACTTC. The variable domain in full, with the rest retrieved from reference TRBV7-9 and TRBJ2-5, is DTGVSQNPRHKITKRGQNVTFRCDPISEHNRLYWYRQTLGQGPEFLTYFQNEAQLEKSRLLSDRFSAERPKGSFSTLEIQRTEQGDSAMYLCASSPTGETQYFGPGTRLLVL.

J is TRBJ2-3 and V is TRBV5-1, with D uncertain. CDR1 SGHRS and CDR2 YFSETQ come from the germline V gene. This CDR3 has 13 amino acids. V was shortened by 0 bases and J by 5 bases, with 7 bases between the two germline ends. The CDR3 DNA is TGCGCCAGCAGCTTGGGACTTGGAGATACGCAGTATTTT. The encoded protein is CASSLGLGDTQYF.